The rows below give T cell receptor beta chains drawn from one sample of a study of beta chain features in type 1 diabetes. Method: immunoSEQ multiplex PCR; TCRdb's copy keeps in-frame clones and lacks some. The sample consists of around 300,000 clones, under 8.5% of them appearing once. Sequences were obtained from central memory CD4+ T cells from blood. The source of these receptors is a woman between 18 and 30 years old in good health. Each CDR3 is given with its conserved first and last residue. The D gene is left open where the match is weak. For some rows the clone size is stated as once, few or many, or as a class when expanded; others skip it.

>TRBJ2-4|TRBV6-5|TRBD1|few
TGTGCCAGCAGTTTCGACAGGGGGCGAAACATTCAGTACTTC
CASSFDRGRNIQYF
>TRBJ1-2|TRBV29-1|-|-
TGCAGCGTTGTGATCGGACAGCATGGCTACACCTTC
CSVVIGQHGYTF
>TRBJ2-1|TRBV28|TRBD1|few
TGTGCCAGCAGTCAGACAGGGGGTTTTAGCAATGAGCAGTTCTTC
CASSQTGGFSNEQFF
>TRBJ1-2|TRBV11-3|-|-
TGTGCCAGCAGCTTACGGACAACGAAGGGCTACACCTTC
CASSLRTTKGYTF
>TRBJ2-5|TRBV28|TRBD1|-
TGTGCCAGTTTTCCGGGACAGGGGGGAGAGACCCAGTACTTC
CASFPGQGGETQYF
>TRBJ2-2|TRBV7-3|TRBD1|few
TGTGCCAGCAGCAGAGGGACAGGAACACAGGGGCGCACCGGGGAGCTGTTTTTT
CASSRGTGTQGRTGELFF
>TRBJ1-5|TRBV15|-|-
TGTGCCACCAGCAGAGATTCCAGCCACAATCAGCCCCAGCATTTT
CATSRDSSHNQPQHF
>TRBJ2-1|TRBV5-1|-|-
TGCGCCAGCCGGGCTAGCCCTGAAAACTCCTACAATGAGCAGTTCTTC
CASRASPENSYNEQFF
>TRBJ2-3|TRBV9|-|-
TGTGCCAGCAGCCTCAGGGTGATCACAGATACGCAGTATTTT
CASSLRVITDTQYF
>TRBJ2-2|TRBV9|TRBD1|many
TGTGCCAGCAGCGTAGCGAACCCCGGGACAGGCACCGGGGAGCTGTTTTTT
CASSVANPGTGTGELFF
>TRBJ2-2|TRBV5-1|TRBD1|few
TGCGCCAGCAGCCCAGGACAGGGGTCCACCGGGGAGCTGTTTTTT
CASSPGQGSTGELFF
>TRBJ2-2|TRBV12-5|-|many
TGTGCTAGTGCCCTCACGGTTGCCGGGGAGCTGTTTTTT
CASALTVAGELFF
>TRBJ2-5|TRBV4-3|-|few
TGCGCCAGCAGCCAAGTGACATTCCAAGAGACCCAGTACTTC
CASSQVTFQETQYF
>TRBJ1-2|TRBV7-2|-|few
TGTGCCAGCAGCTCCGCTATTCCCATCTATGGCTACACCTTC
CASSSAIPIYGYTF
>TRBJ2-3|TRBV19|-|few
TGTGCCAGTAGAAGGGGAGATACGCAGTATTTT
CASRRGDTQYF
>TRBJ2-2|TRBV9|-|-
TGTGCCAGCAGCGTAGGGATTGGCGAAATGAACACCGGGGAGCTGTTTTTT
CASSVGIGEMNTGELFF
>TRBJ2-1|TRBV4-1|TRBD1|-
TGCGCCAGCAGCGAAAGGGCGACAGGGGGCAGGGATGAGCAGTTCTTC
CASSERATGGRDEQFF
>TRBJ2-3|TRBV11-2|-|-
TGTGCCAGCAGCTTTCTGTGGCAGGACACAGATACGCAGTATTTT
CASSFLWQDTDTQYF
>TRBJ2-1|TRBV9|-|-
TGTGCCAGCAGCCCAAACAGGGGGGGACGGAGCTCCTACAATGAGCAGTTCTTC
CASSPNRGGRSSYNEQFF
>TRBJ1-1|TRBV7-3|-|few
TGTGCCAGCAGCTCCCCCATACGGACAGTTCTCACTAACACTGAAGCTTTCTTT
CASSSPIRTVLTNTEAFF
>TRBJ2-6|TRBV7-2|TRBD1|many
TGTGCCAGCAGCCCGCGGACAGGTTACTCTGGGGCCAACGTCCTGACTTTC
CASSPRTGYSGANVLTF
>TRBJ2-4|TRBV7-9|-|many
TGTGCCAGCAGCCCTGGGGTCCAAAACATTCAGTACTTC
CASSPGVQNIQYF
>TRBJ1-2|TRBV4-3|-|many
TGCGCCAGCAGCCAAGGGCAGGTTTCTAACTATGGCTACACCTTC
CASSQGQVSNYGYTF
>TRBJ2-4|TRBV7-2|TRBD2|few
TGTGCCAGCAGCTTAGGCGGGAGAAATACTGGGAACATTCAGTACTTC
CASSLGGRNTGNIQYF
>TRBJ2-7|TRBV6-1|TRBD1|few
TGTGCCAGCCGACAGGGGGTTTACGAGCAGTACTTC
CASRQGVYEQYF
>TRBJ1-3|TRBV7-2|-|few
TGTGCCAGCAGCTTACAGGTGTCAGATGGAAACACCATATATTTT
CASSLQVSDGNTIYF
>TRBJ1-5|TRBV4-1|-|once
TGCGCCAGCAGCCAAGCTTTGTTAAATCAGCCCCAGCATTTT
CASSQALLNQPQHF
>TRBJ2-2|TRBV4-2|-|-
TGTGCCAGCAGCCAAGATCTATGGTACCCGGGGGAGCTGTTTTTT
CASSQDLWYPGELFF
>TRBJ2-2|TRBV28|-|few
TGTGCCAGCAGCCCCTTCGATCCAGGCAACACCGGGGAGCTGTTTTTT
CASSPFDPGNTGELFF
>TRBJ2-7|TRBV6-6|TRBD2|-
TGTGCCAGCAAGCAGCGGGGGTTCTCCGAGCAGTACTTC
CASKQRGFSEQYF
>TRBJ1-1|TRBV6-6|TRBD1|-
TGTGCCAGCACCCACAGGGGGCCGGCGTCTGAAGCTTTCTTT
CASTHRGPASEAFF
>TRBJ2-7|TRBV27|-|-
TGTGCCAGCAGTTCGCATCTTAGCGAGGGCAATTTCGCCGAGCAGTACTTC
CASSSHLSEGNFAEQYF
>TRBJ2-3|TRBV27|-|many
TGTGCCAGCAGCTTGACAAGCGGAACTAGCACAGATACGCAGTATTTT
CASSLTSGTSTDTQYF
>TRBJ2-6|TRBV5-1|TRBD1|-
TGCGCCAGCAGCCCGACAGGGGGTGCCAACGTCCTGACTTTC
CASSPTGGANVLTF
>TRBJ1-4|TRBV11-2|TRBD1|few
TGTGCCAGCAGCTTAGGGGACAGGGACGTTGAAAAACTGTTTTTT
CASSLGDRDVEKLFF
>TRBJ2-5|TRBV2|-|few
TGTGCCAGCACCCCGGGGTCGGTTGAGACCCAGTACTTC
CASTPGSVETQYF
>TRBJ2-3|TRBV14|-|many
TGTGCCAGCAATCCCGGGGCCACAGATACGCAGTATTTT
CASNPGATDTQYF
>TRBJ1-2|TRBV2|-|medium-sized
TGTGCCACACAGTCGCGGCGATATGGCTACACCTTC
CATQSRRYGYTF
>TRBJ1-5|TRBV7-3|-|few
TGTGCCAGCAGCTTTTACGTTCAGATCCTTAGCAATCAGCCCCAGCATTTT
CASSFYVQILSNQPQHF
>TRBJ2-7|TRBV7-2|-|few
TGTGCCAGCAGCTTAAGGCGGCAGGGAGGCGAGCAGTACTTC
CASSLRRQGGEQYF
>TRBJ2-3|TRBV7-3|-|few
TGTGCCAGCAGCTTAAACGTGGCAGATACGCAGTATTTT
CASSLNVADTQYF
>TRBJ1-1|TRBV5-5|-|many
TGTGCCAGCAGCGTCCTTGGTGTCCACACTGAAGCTTTCTTT
CASSVLGVHTEAFF